These 16 T cell receptor beta chains came from one sample sequenced in a study of regulatory T cells in long-lasting Graves disease. Sequencing libraries for TCR beta were prepared with iRepertoire HTBI primers and Arm-PCR of CDR3 regions. TCRdb ran MiXCR on the multiplex PCR reads and lists one entry per CDR3 protein. There are a few hundred thousand distinct CDR3 sequences in the sample; 15% to 20% occur only once, and around 20% lies in the top ten. Time point of the sample: newly diagnosed GD, antithyroid drugs for less than 3 months. RNA isolated from PBMCs was used to make the TCR library. The sequencing here drew on peripheral blood mononuclear cells (PBMCs), taken at new diagnosis, from a patient treated with antithyroid drugs. These receptors were collected from a female donor with Graves disease.

This clonotype was observed at least ten times. The V and J genes are TRBV28 and TRBJ1-1; D not certain. The ends were cut back, 8 bases at V and 11 bases at J, with 12 bases in the middle. This CDR3 is 10 amino acids long. Germline loops: CDR1 MDHEN, CDR2 SYDVKM. CDR3 protein: CASAYGRAFF. The CDR3 coding sequence is TGTGCCAGCGCCTACGGGAGGGCTTTCTTT.

This clonotype was picked up many times. This sequence joins TRBV7-8 and TRBJ1-2; D not resolved. With 3 bases removed from V and 7 bases from J, the gap between germline ends came to 15 bases. CDR1 is SGHVS and CDR2 is FQNEAQ in the germline V gene. This CDR3 region has 14 residues. The CDR3 sequence: CASSLTLPVLGYTF. CDR3 nucleotides: TGTGCCAGCAGCTTGACCCTCCCGGTTCTTGGCTACACCTTC.

In this sample, this clonotype turned up many times. V gene TRBV30 combines with J gene TRBJ1-4, with D perhaps TRBD1 (6 bases). Between the trimmed V and J ends, which lost 0 bases and 0 bases, there was a span of 14 bases. The CDR3 extends over 17 amino acids. Germline V gene sequence: CDR1 GTSNPN, CDR2 SVGIG (reference sequence). The CDR3 bases are TGTGCCTGGAGTGTACCCTACAGGGCCGCAACTAATGAAAAACTGTTTTTT. It yields the protein CAWSVPYRAATNEKLFF.

This clonotype was detected many times. The chain joins TRBV11-2 to TRBJ2-5; 9 positions agree with TRBD1. J was trimmed by 5 bases and V by 1 base; bases with no gene match: 8. CDR3 size: 16 residues. CDR1 and CDR2 from the germline V gene are SGHAT and FQNNGV. The CDR3 reads CASSLGTTGGLETQYF. CDR3 nucleotides: TGTGCCAGCAGCTTAGGGACGACAGGGGGTTTGGAGACCCAGTACTTC.

This clonotype was seen repeatedly, ten times or more. The chain uses TRBV2 and TRBJ1-3; no reliable D call. Between the trimmed V and J ends, which lost 6 bases and 1 base, there was a span of 13 bases. CDR1 SNHLY and CDR2 FYNNEI come from the germline V gene. This CDR3 has 15 residues. The CDR3 here is CASSAIILSGNTIYF. The CDR3 DNA sequence: TGTGCCAGCAGCGCCATAATTTTATCTGGAAACACCATATATTTT.

This clonotype was seen ten or more times. V gene TRBV6-1 combines with J gene TRBJ2-2; 11 bases align to TRBD2. The V segment lost 6 bases and the J segment 5 bases; nucleotides outside the gene matches: 8. CDR3 length: 16 residues. Germline V gene data show CDR1 as MNHNS and CDR2 as SASEGT. The CDR3 loop reads CASRPDRTSGTGELFF. In nucleotides, the CDR3 is TGTGCCAGCAGGCCCGATCGGACTAGCGGGACCGGGGAGCTGTTTTTT.

The V call is TRBV7-3, the J call TRBJ2-1, with a possible D match to TRBD2 (5 bases). The V gene's germline CDR1 is SGHTA and CDR2 FQGTGA. The CDR3 is made up of 13 amino acids. V gave up 6 bases and J gave up 8 bases, with 14 bases separating them. The CDR3 sequence: CASRGTRDHEQFF. The CDR3 DNA reads as TGTGCCAGCAGGGGTACTAGAGACCATGAGCAGTTCTTC. Drawing the rest from reference TRBV7-3 and TRBJ2-1, the complete variable domain is GAGVSQTPSNKVTEKGKYVELRCDPISGHTALYWYRQSLGQGPEFLIYFQGTGAADDSGLPNDRFFAVRPEGSVSTLKIQRTERGDSAVYLCASRGTRDHEQFFGPGTRLTVL.

This clonotype was counted many times. V is TRBV20-1 and J is TRBJ1-6; D gene unclear. CDR1 is DFQATT, CDR2 SNEGSKA, per germline (reference sequence). The germline V and J ends were trimmed by 4 bases and 6 bases, with 7 bases remaining between them. The CDR3 has 12 amino acids. The DNA of the CDR3 is TGCAGTGCTATGGCCGGTAATTCACCCCTCCACTTT. It yields the protein CSAMAGNSPLHF.

V and J are TRBV6-2 or TRBV6-3 and TRBJ2-1; 11 bases align to TRBD2. V shed 6 bases, J shed 3 bases, and the junction held 16 bases outside the gene matches. CDR1 and CDR2 from the germline V gene are MNHEY and SVGEGT. The length of the CDR3 is 19 residues. DNA of the CDR3: TGTGCCAGCAGCCAAATCCCGGGACTAGCGGAGGGAAACTACAATGAGCAGTTCTTC. It translates to CASSQIPGLAEGNYNEQFF.

This clonotype was detected ten times or more. V usage is TRBV6-1 and J usage is TRBJ1-1, with 7 nucleotides matching TRBD1. Trimming at V came to 11 bases and at J to 1 base, leaving 10 bases not matched to a gene. The CDR3 is 14 amino acids. Looked up from germline, CDR1 is MNHNS and CDR2 is SASEGT. The CDR3 reads CAGTTGTANTEAFF. In DNA, the CDR3 is TGTGCCGGAACCACCGGGACAGCGAACACTGAAGCTTTCTTT.

This clonotype has at least ten counts. The J gene is TRBJ2-7, the V gene TRBV12-3 or TRBV12-4; 10 nucleotides agree with TRBD2. The CDR3 length is 18 residues. J lost 5 bases, V lost 6 bases, and 19 bases had no gene match. The CDR3 spells CASSPEFTSGIVPHEQYF. The CDR3 bases are TGTGCCAGCAGCCCCGAATTTACTAGCGGGATAGTTCCCCACGAGCAGTACTTC.

This clonotype was detected many times. The chain has TRBV6-1 and TRBJ2-2, with D unresolved. Germline CDR1 MNHNS, CDR2 SASEGT. The CDR3 totals 15 residues. Between the trimmed V and J ends, which lost 5 bases and 2 bases, there was a span of 12 bases. Written as DNA, the CDR3 is TGTGCCAGCAGTCGACCCTTGGAAAACACCGGGGAGCTGTTTTTT. It encodes CASSRPLENTGELFF.

Many counts were recorded for this clonotype. The chain combines TRBV5-8 with TRBJ1-1; D possibly corresponds to TRBD1 (6 bases). The CDR3 is 13 residues long. Trimming removed 1 base from V and 4 bases from J, with 8 bases in between. Germline V gene lookup returns CDR1 SGHTS and CDR2 YDEGEE. CDR3 protein: CASSLSGATEAFF. For the CDR3, the DNA is TGTGCCAGCAGCTTGTCAGGGGCCACTGAAGCTTTCTTT. Variable domain in full (rest from reference TRBV5-8 and TRBJ1-1): EAGVTQSPTHLIKTRGQQATLRCSPISGHTSVYWYQQALGLGLQFLLWYDEGEERNRGNFPPRFSGRQFPNYSSELNVNALELEDSALYLCASSLSGATEAFFGQGTRLTVV.

This clonotype occurred many times. This rearrangement joins TRBV18 to TRBJ1-1; 9 bases map to TRBD1. This CDR3 spans 15 amino acids. CDR1 KGHSH and CDR2 LQKENI come from the germline V gene. The ends lost 3 bases at V and 4 bases at J; junction bases unmatched: 6. The CDR3: CASSPGTGWATEAFF. The CDR3 nucleotides read TGTGCCAGCTCACCCGGGACAGGGTGGGCCACTGAAGCTTTCTTT.

Worth noting for this clonotype: A far larger clone is one nucleotide away, so this likely arose from a read error. The CDR3 region has the DNA TGCGCCAGCAGTGAAGGGCGGGATGCGGCTGAGCAGTTCTTC. This codes for CASSEGRDAAEQFF. This chain uses TRBV11-2 with TRBJ2-1; tentatively, D is TRBD2 (6 bases). This CDR3 has 14 residues. Per the germline V gene, CDR1 is SGHAT and CDR2 is FQNNGV.

This clonotype has more than one count but fewer than ten. This may arise from a read error, as a much more abundant clone is one base away. V and J are TRBV30 and TRBJ1-1, with D perhaps TRBD1 (5 bases). This CDR3 is 15 amino acids long. Looked up from germline, CDR1 is GTSNPN and CDR2 is SVGIG (reference sequence). The CDR3 DNA reads as TGTGCCTGGAGTGTAATGGGGAGAGGGGTCACTAAAGCTTTCTTT. Translating gives CAWSVMGRGVTKAFF.